This is a list of T cell receptor beta chains from one sample in a study of shared clonotypes between healthy human individuals. Assay: immunoSEQ multiplex PCR; the TCRdb copy retains only in-frame clones and omits some. The repertoire holds 760,000 or so clones, with around 96% as singletons. What was sequenced was naive CD8+ T cells sorted from blood. The source of these receptors is a man aged 25-45 years in good health. The CDR3 runs from the conserved cysteine through the conserved F or W. A D gene is named only where the DNA matches it firmly. The listing skips clone size in some rows; elsewhere it reads once, few, many or a size class.

clone_size,d_call,v_call,j_call,cdr3_nt,cdr3_aa
NA,TRBD2,TRBV28,TRBJ2-3,TGTGCCAGCAGTTTATCCCCACAGACTAGCGGGAGCACAGATACGCAGTATTTT,CASSLSPQTSGSTDTQYF
NA,NA,TRBV9,TRBJ2-5,TGTGCCAGCAGCCCCCAAGAGGGGAGGTACCAAGAGACCCAGTACTTC,CASSPQEGRYQETQYF
NA,TRBD2,TRBV30,TRBJ2-3,TGTGCCTGGAGGACCCTTCTAGCGGGCCGAACAGATACGCAGTATTTT,CAWRTLLAGRTDTQYF
NA,TRBD2,TRBV27,TRBJ2-3,TGTGCCAGCACCTCCCTTAGCGGGAGTCCTCTCACAGATACGCAGTATTTT,CASTSLSGSPLTDTQYF
NA,NA,TRBV6-1,TRBJ2-7,TGTGCCAGCAGTGAATTGGGGTTCTACGAGCAGTACTTC,CASSELGFYEQYF
NA,TRBD2,TRBV4-1,TRBJ2-7,TGCGCCAGCAGCCCCCTAGCGGGAGACCACGAGCAGTACTTC,CASSPLAGDHEQYF
NA,NA,TRBV7-7,TRBJ2-3,TGTGCTAGCAGCCTAAGACTACTAGATACGCAGTATTTT,CASSLRLLDTQYF
NA,TRBD1,TRBV4-1,TRBJ1-5,TGCGCCAGCAGCTCCGGGACAGGGAGCAATCAGCCCCAGCATTTT,CASSSGTGSNQPQHF
NA,NA,TRBV5-1,TRBJ2-3,TGCGCCAGCAGCTTGGCGGCGGGGTGGGCTTCTAGCACAGATACGCAGTATTTT,CASSLAAGWASSTDTQYF
once,NA,TRBV6-5,TRBJ1-5,TGTGCCAGCAGCCGACAGGTCGGGCAGCCCCAGCATTTT,CASSRQVGQPQHF
NA,TRBD2,TRBV27,TRBJ2-7,TGTGCCAGCAGGGAAAAGGGACTAGAGTATTACGAGCAGTACTTC,CASREKGLEYYEQYF
once,TRBD2,TRBV29-1,TRBJ2-7,TGCAGCGTTGAAGAACTAAGGGGAGGGGAATTCGAGCAGTACTTC,CSVEELRGGEFEQYF
NA,TRBD1,TRBV19,TRBJ2-7,TGTGCCAGTAGCGCCGGACAGGCCTACGAGCAGTACTTC,CASSAGQAYEQYF
NA,NA,TRBV6-1,TRBJ2-3,TGTGCCAGCAGTCCTTTTGTAACTTCAGATACGCAGTATTTT,CASSPFVTSDTQYF
NA,NA,TRBV6-1,TRBJ2-1,TGTGCCAGCAGTGCCCCGGTTATAGTTGAGAAGTTCTTC,CASSAPVIVEKFF
NA,NA,TRBV27,TRBJ2-2,TGTGCCAGCAGTCGGGGAACCGGGGAGCTGTTTTTT,CASSRGTGELFF
NA,NA,TRBV7-3,TRBJ2-5,TGTGCCAGCAGCCCACAGGCTTGGGAGACCCAGTACTTC,CASSPQAWETQYF
NA,TRBD2,TRBV27,TRBJ2-3,TGTGCCAGCAAGGGACTAAACCGACCAGATACGCAGTATTTT,CASKGLNRPDTQYF
NA,TRBD1,TRBV4-3,TRBJ2-2,TGCGCCAGCAGCCAGGACGACAGGGGGGCGGCCGGGGAGCTGTTTTTT,CASSQDDRGAAGELFF
NA,NA,TRBV7-9,TRBJ2-5,TGTGCCAGCACAGGAGTTCTTCGCGAGACCCAGTACTTC,CASTGVLRETQYF
NA,TRBD2,TRBV7-9,TRBJ2-3,TGTGCCAGCAGCTTAATAGCGGGTAGCGGGAGGGCCCTCACAGATACGCAGTATTTT,CASSLIAGSGRALTDTQYF
NA,TRBD2,TRBV27,TRBJ2-7,TGTGCCAGCAGTTTACTAGCGGGAGGCTACGAGCAGTACTTC,CASSLLAGGYEQYF
NA,NA,TRBV7-9,TRBJ2-2,TGTGCCAGCATGGTAGACACCGGGGAGCTGTTTTTT,CASMVDTGELFF
NA,NA,TRBV5-1,TRBJ2-3,TGCGCCAGCAGCTTGGAAGGTCTAACACGGGTAGATACGCAGTATTTT,CASSLEGLTRVDTQYF
NA,TRBD1,TRBV28,TRBJ1-5,TGTGCCAGCACCTTGGACAGGACCTTACAGCCCCAGCATTTT,CASTLDRTLQPQHF
NA,TRBD2,TRBV2,TRBJ2-1,TGTGCCAGCAGGGATAGCGGGAGGATCTACAATGAGCAGTTCTTC,CASRDSGRIYNEQFF
NA,NA,TRBV14,TRBJ2-7,TGTGCCAGCAGCCAAGGATACGAGCAGTACTTC,CASSQGYEQYF
NA,NA,TRBV11-2,TRBJ2-1,TGTGCCAGCAGCTTCTCCAATGAGCAGTTCTTC,CASSFSNEQFF
NA,NA,TRBV27,TRBJ1-5,TGTGCCAGCAGTCCCTCCCGGGATCAGCCCCAGCATTTT,CASSPSRDQPQHF